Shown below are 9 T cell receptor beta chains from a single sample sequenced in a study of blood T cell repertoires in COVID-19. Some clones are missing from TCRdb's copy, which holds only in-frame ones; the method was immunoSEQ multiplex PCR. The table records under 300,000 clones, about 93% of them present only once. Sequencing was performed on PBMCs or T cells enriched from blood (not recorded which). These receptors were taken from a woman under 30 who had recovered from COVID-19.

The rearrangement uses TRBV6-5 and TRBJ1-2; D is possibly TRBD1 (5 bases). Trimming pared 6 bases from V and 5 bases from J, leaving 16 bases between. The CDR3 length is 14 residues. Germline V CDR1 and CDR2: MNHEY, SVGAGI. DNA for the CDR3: TGTGCCAGCAGCATACAATCCCCAGGGTATGGCTACACCTTC. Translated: CASSIQSPGYGYTF.

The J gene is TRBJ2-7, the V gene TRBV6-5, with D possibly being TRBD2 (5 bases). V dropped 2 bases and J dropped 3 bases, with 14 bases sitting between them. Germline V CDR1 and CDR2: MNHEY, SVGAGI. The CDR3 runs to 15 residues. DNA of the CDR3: TGTGCCAGCAGTTACAGTGGTCGGAGGAACTACGAGCAGTACTTC. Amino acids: CASSYSGRRNYEQYF.

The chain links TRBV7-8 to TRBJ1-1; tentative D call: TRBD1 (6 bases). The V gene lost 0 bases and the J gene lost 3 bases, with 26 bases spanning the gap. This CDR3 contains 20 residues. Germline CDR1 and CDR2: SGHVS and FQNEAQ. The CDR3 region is CASSLAFFPGTTGLDTEAFF. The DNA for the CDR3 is TGTGCCAGCAGCTTAGCTTTTTTTCCCGGGACAACAGGGTTAGACACTGAAGCTTTCTTT.

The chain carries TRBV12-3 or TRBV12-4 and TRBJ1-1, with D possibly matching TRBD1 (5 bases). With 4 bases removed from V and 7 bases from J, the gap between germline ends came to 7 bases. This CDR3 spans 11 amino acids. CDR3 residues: CASSSQVEAFF. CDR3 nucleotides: TGTGCCAGCAGTTCACAGGTTGAAGCTTTCTTT.

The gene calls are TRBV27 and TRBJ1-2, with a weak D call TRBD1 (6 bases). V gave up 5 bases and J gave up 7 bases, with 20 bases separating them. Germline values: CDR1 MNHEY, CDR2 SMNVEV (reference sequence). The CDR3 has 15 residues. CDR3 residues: CASSHHPTGEGGYTF. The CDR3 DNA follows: TGTGCCAGCAGTCACCATCCGACAGGCGAAGGTGGCTACACCTTC.

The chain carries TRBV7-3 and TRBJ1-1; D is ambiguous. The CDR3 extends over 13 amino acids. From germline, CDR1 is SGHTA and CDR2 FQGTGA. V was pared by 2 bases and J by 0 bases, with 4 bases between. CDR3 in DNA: TGTGCCAGCAGCTTACAGGTGAACACTGAAGCTTTCTTT. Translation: CASSLQVNTEAFF.

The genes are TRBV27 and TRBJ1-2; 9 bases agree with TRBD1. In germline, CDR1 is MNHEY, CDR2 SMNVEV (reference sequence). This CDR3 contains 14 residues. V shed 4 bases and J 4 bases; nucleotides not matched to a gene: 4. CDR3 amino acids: CASSYGQGPYGYTF. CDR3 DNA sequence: TGTGCCAGCAGTTACGGACAGGGGCCCTATGGCTACACCTTC.

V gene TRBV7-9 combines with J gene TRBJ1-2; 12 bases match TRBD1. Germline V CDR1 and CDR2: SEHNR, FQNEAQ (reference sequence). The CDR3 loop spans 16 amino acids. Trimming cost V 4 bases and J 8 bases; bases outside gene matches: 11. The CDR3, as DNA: TGTGCCAGCAGCTCCGTGCCGGGACAGGGGGCTCTCGGCTACACCTTC. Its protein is CASSSVPGQGALGYTF.

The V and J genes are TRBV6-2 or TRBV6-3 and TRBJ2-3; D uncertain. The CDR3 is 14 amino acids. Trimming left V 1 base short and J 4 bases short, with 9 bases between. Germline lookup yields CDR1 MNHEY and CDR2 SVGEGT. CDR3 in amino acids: CASSYFGQADTQYF. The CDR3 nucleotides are TGTGCCAGCAGTTACTTTGGTCAGGCAGATACGCAGTATTTT.